This T cell receptor beta chain was documented in a study of technical replicates of blood from a few donors. The assay was immunoSEQ multiplex PCR, and TCRdb's table has in-frame clones only and misses some. The table shows more than 65,000 clones, with approximately 97% occurring only once. The V end was cut by 7 bases, the J end by 6 bases, with 13 bases between. The CDR3 is made up of 14 amino acids. CDR1 MNHEY and CDR2 SVGAGI come from the germline V gene. This sequence originates from a human donor in good health. The sequencing input was T cells isolated from PBMCs. This chain uses TRBV6-5 with TRBJ1-6; weak D call: TRBD1 (5 bases). Written as DNA, the CDR3 is TGTGCCAGCACCAAGGGGAGGTTTAATTCACCCCTCCACTTT. Translated: CASTKGRFNSPLHF.